The present entry profiles one T cell receptor beta chain with its context. Only a few counts were recorded for this clonotype. What this receptor recognizes is not known. It has no much larger one-base neighbor in the sample; base qualities were not kept. The data were obtained in a study of spatial heterogeneity in lung cancer (dated by TCRdb to the late 2010s). For the wider study: Donors were 65 to 85 patients with early-stage, untreated non-small cell lung cancer from the lung TRACERx cohort. Follow-up PBMC samples were sequenced whenever available, with the median time to follow-up being around two years after resection. Beta-chain transcripts were consistently detected in greater numbers than alpha-chain transcripts, which likely reflected higher beta-chain transcript abundance. In the raw uncorrected reads, each unique combination of TCR and UMI appeared more than ten times on average. In non-small cell lung cancer, the study quantitatively compared TCR alpha and beta repertoires across several tumor regions, matched nontumor lung, and blood. Nonsynonymous mutation counts, determined by whole-exome sequencing of tumor tissue, were related to features of the TCR repertoire. At surgery, around 200 tumor regions, around 65 matched nontumor lung samples and a few dozen PBMC samples were TCR-sequenced for both alpha and beta chains.

What the authors observed across the whole study: Only 13 to 15 patients were included in comparisons of baseline and follow-up blood repertoires. Additional single-cell paired TCR alpha and beta sequencing was considered necessary to confirm, at a functional level, the hypothesis that regional TCRs recognize regional mutations. Ubiquitous expanded tumor TCRs were detected in blood more often at tumor resection than at routine follow-up.

Libraries were made using 5' RACE. TCRdb names NextSeq 500 as the instrument used. To allow correction of PCR and sequencing errors, the TCR library protocol tagged every TCR cDNA molecule with a unique molecular identifier. Regarding the original processing steps: TCR identification, UMI-based error correction and CDR3 extraction were performed with Decombinator tools. Expanded TCRs were defined as those above a frequency of 2 per 1,000, corresponding to the top 1% of the tumor frequency distribution. Rényi diversity was computed with the R vegan package after subsampling each repertoire 100 times to 5,000 TCRs. CDR3 similarity networks were built from amino acid triplet string-kernel similarity, connecting CDR3s with pairwise similarity above 0.82. Using fastp trimming at Q25 and MiXCR clonotype assembly, TCRdb reanalyzed the public sequencing data and kept in-frame beta chains. Each record represents a unique CDR3 protein, reported with the most common genes and DNA among its rows. It is TCRdb's table, rather than the study itself, that gives the V and J calls and clone size. The sample table holds 110,000 or so distinct CDR3 sequences, of which 11% were seen once. The ten largest clones capture 20% to 25% of the sample.

CDR3 length: 11 amino acids, cysteine to phenylalanine. Only the CDR3 DNA is retained, 33 bases long and in frame from the first base. CDR1 is given as SEHNR and CDR2 as FQNEAQ, both from the germline V gene (reference sequence). V is pared back by 4 bases and J by 15 bases, with 13 bases lying between the germline termini. The label giving this sample's time point can be read as: blood at routine non-recurrence follow-up after resection. Whole RNA extracted from tumor and nontumor lung tissue, or from cryopreserved PBMC samples, was used for TCR sequencing without cell sorting. A patient was chosen for TCR sequencing only when enough RNA was available from at least two tumor regions.

Specimen: PBMCs, collected at follow-up. The V and J segments used are TRBV7-9 and TRBJ2-1; no D segment can be confidently identified. This clonotype was sampled from a female donor with early-stage non-small cell lung cancer. The DNA is TGTGCCAGCAGCTCCCGGGCCAGAACGTTCTTC. Its amino acids are CASSSRARTFF.